The subject of this entry is one T cell receptor (beta chain). Its target is not known. The CDR3 has 18 residues. CDR1 and CDR2 (germline): MDHEN, SYDVKM. The V gene end was trimmed by 4 bases and the J gene end by 3 bases; junction bases not matched to a gene: 14. They built TCR cDNA with 5'RACE template switching, a step that put in a universal primer site and UMIs. Each CDR3 protein is one row after TCRdb ran MiXCR on the 5' RACE reads. Of fewer than 400,000 distinct CDR3 sequences in the sample, about 10% are singletons; the top ten hold roughly 3%. This sample stems from a study of T cells after yellow fever vaccination. Overall study: Researchers used SMART-Seq v4 Ultra Low Input to prepare fractions that had low cell numbers. The study's findings and limits: Post-booster repertoires again held most primary-vaccination clones (roughly 95% CD4, about 88% CD8).

Sequencing was performed on CD4+ T cells sorted from PBMCs, taken 45 days after the yellow fever booster vaccination. The source is a man between 18 and 29 years old who received the YFV17D yellow fever vaccine. This chain links TRBV28 with TRBJ2-3, with 9 bases that match TRBD2. DNA for the CDR3: TGTGCCAGCAGTTCCTCCCTTGGCGGGGGGGCCGGGACAGATACGCAGTATTTT. This sequence encodes CASSSSLGGGAGTDTQYF.